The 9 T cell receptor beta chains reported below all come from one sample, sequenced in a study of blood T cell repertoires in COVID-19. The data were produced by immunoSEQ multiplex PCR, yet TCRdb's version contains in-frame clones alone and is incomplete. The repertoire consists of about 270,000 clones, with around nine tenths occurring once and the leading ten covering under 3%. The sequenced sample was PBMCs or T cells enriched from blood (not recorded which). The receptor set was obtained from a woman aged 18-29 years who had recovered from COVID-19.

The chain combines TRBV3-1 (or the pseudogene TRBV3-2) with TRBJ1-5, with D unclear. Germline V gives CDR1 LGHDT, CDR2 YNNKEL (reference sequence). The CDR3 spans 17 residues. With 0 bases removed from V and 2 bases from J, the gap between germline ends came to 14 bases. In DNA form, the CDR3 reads TGTGCCAGCAGCCAAGATCGTGGCAGTGCTCGCAATCAGCCCCAGCATTTT. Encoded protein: CASSQDRGSARNQPQHF.

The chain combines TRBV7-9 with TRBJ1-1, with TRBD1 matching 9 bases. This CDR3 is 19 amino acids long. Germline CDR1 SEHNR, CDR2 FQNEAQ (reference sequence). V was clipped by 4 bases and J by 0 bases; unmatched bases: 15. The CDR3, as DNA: TGTGCCAGCAGCTCAATCCAATCACAGGGGGCCTCAATGAACACTGAAGCTTTCTTT. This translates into CASSSIQSQGASMNTEAFF. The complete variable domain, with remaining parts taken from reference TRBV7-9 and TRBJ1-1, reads DTGVSQNPRHKITKRGQNVTFRCDPISEHNRLYWYRQTLGQGPEFLTYFQNEAQLEKSRLLSDRFSAERPKGSFSTLEIQRTEQGDSAMYLCASSSIQSQGASMNTEAFFGQGTRLTVV.

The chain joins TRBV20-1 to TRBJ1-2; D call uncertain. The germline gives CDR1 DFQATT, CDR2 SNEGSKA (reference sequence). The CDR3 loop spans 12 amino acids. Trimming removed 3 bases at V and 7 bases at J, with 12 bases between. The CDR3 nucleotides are TGCAGTGCTAGTCCCAGGTCAAGTGGCTACACCTTC. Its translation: CSASPRSSGYTF.

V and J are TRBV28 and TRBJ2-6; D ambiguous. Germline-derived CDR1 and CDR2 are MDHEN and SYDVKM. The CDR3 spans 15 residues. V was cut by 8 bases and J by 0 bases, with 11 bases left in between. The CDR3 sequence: CASPHGPSGANVLTF. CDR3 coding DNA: TGTGCCAGCCCCCATGGCCCCTCTGGGGCCAACGTCCTGACTTTC.

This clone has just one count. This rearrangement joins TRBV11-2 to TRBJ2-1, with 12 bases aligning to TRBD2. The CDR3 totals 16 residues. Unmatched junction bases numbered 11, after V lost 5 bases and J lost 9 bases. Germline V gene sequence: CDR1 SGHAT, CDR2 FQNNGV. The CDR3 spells CASSLRLAGGEGEQFF. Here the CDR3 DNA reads TGTGCCAGCAGCCTCCGGCTAGCGGGGGGGGAGGGTGAGCAGTTCTTC. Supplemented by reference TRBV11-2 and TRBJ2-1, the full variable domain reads EAGVAQSPRYKIIEKRQSVAFWCNPISGHATLYWYQQILGQGPKLLIQFQNNGVVDDSQLPKDRFSAERLKGVDSTLKIQPAKLEDSAVYLCASSLRLAGGEGEQFFGPGTRLTVL.

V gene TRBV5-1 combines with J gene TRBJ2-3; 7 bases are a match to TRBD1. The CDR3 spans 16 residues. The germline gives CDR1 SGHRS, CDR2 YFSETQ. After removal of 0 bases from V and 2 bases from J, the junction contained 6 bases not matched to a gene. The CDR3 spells CASSLGGQTLTDTQYF. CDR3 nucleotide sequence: TGCGCCAGCAGCTTGGGGGGACAGACCCTCACAGATACGCAGTATTTT.

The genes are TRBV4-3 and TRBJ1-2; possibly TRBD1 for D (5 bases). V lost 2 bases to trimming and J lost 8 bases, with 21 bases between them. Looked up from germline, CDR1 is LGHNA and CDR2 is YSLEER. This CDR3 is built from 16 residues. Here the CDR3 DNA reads TGCGCCAGCAGCCAAAATTCATTCCGGGGGATTAGAGGCTACACCTTC. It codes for CASSQNSFRGIRGYTF.

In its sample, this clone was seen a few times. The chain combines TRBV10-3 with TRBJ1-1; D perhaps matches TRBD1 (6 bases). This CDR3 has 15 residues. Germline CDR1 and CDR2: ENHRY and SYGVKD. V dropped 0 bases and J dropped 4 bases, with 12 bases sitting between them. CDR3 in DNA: TGTGCCATCAGTGAGTCCCCAGGGGTGGGCACTGAAGCTTTCTTT. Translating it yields CAISESPGVGTEAFF.

CDR3 nucleotide sequence: TGTGCCAGCAGCCAGGACAGGGAGGTCGGGGAGCTGTTTTTT. As protein: CASSQDREVGELFF. The chain employs TRBV28 and TRBJ2-2; 8 nucleotides align to TRBD1. This CDR3 has 14 amino acids. Germline-derived CDR1 and CDR2 are MDHEN and SYDVKM. Trimming cost V 6 bases and J 7 bases; bases outside gene matches: 7.